The 9 T cell receptor beta chains reported below all come from one sample, sequenced in a study of PD-1 blockade in classical Hodgkin lymphoma. Every one of the patients relapsed after autologous stem cell transplantation (brentuximab vedotin exposure was variable). The assay was immunoSEQ multiplex PCR, and TCRdb's table has in-frame clones only and misses some. This table has 4,500 to 5,000 clones, around 65% appearing once. The material sequenced was peripheral blood mononuclear cells (PBMCs), taken before the second cycle of nivolumab. The receptors were sampled from a human donor with classical Hodgkin lymphoma.

The V call is TRBV10-2, the J call TRBJ2-1; 9 bases line up with TRBD2. Germline assignment: CDR1 WSHSY and CDR2 SAAADI. J gave up 5 bases and V 4 bases, and 3 bases lay outside the gene matches. This CDR3 spans 14 amino acids. The CDR3 spells CASSVSSGNNEQFF. In DNA form, the CDR3 reads TGCGCCAGCAGTGTATCTAGCGGGAACAATGAGCAGTTCTTC.

The V call is TRBV7-2, the J call TRBJ1-1; 9 bases fit TRBD1. The ends lost 2 bases at V and 11 bases at J; junction bases unmatched: 24. The CDR3 loop spans 19 amino acids. CDR1 and CDR2 from the germline V gene are SGHTA and FQGNSA. The CDR3 coding sequence is TGTGCCAGCAGCTTATCTTATTCACCTACGGGACAGGGAACGTCAGAGGCTTTCTTT. This gives the protein CASSLSYSPTGQGTSEAFF.

V and J are TRBV7-2 and TRBJ2-3; a possible D gene is TRBD2 (5 bases). Trimming took off 3 bases at V and 1 base at J, with 11 bases between the two ends. The V gene's germline CDR1 is SGHTA and CDR2 FQGNSA. The CDR3 loop spans 15 amino acids. CDR3 in DNA: TGTGCCAGCAGCTTGGGAGATAGCGGCACAGATACGCAGTATTTT. As protein: CASSLGDSGTDTQYF.

The rearrangement uses TRBV5-1 and TRBJ1-4, with TRBD1 as a possible D gene (5 bases). V dropped 4 bases and J dropped 8 bases, with 15 bases sitting between them. The CDR3 is 14 amino acids. From germline, CDR1 is SGHRS and CDR2 YFSETQ. The CDR3, as DNA: TGCGCCAGCAGCCCCCAGGGAACGGGAGAAAAACTGTTTTTT. Protein sequence: CASSPQGTGEKLFF.

CDR3 DNA: TGTGCCAGCAGCTTAGAACAGGGAACTAACTATGGCTACACCTTC. Translation gives CASSLEQGTNYGYTF. The chain couples TRBV7-6 to TRBJ1-2; possible D gene TRBD1, 6 bases. The ends were cut back, 1 base at V and 0 bases at J, with 9 bases in the middle. This CDR3 contains 15 residues. The germline V gene encodes CDR1 SGHVS and CDR2 FNYEAQ.

This clone was found once. In DNA, the CDR3 is TGTGCCAGCAGCGCGGACAGGTTCAATGAGCAGTTCTTC. It translates to CASSADRFNEQFF. This sequence joins TRBV2 and TRBJ2-1, with 7 bases that match TRBD1. The CDR3 sequence is 13 residues long. V gave up 6 bases and J gave up 6 bases; unmatched junction bases: 5. The germline gives CDR1 SNHLY, CDR2 FYNNEI.

The chain is built from TRBV6-5 and TRBJ2-2; possible D gene TRBD2, 8 bases. Trimming took 8 bases from V and 9 from J, leaving 19 bases between them. The CDR3 has 14 residues. Germline V gives CDR1 MNHEY, CDR2 SVGAGI. The CDR3 sequence: CASAGGAGDRELFF. The CDR3, as DNA: TGTGCCAGCGCAGGGGGAGCGGGAGACCGGGAGCTGTTTTTT.

In DNA form, the CDR3 reads TGTGCCAGCAGCTTGGCAAGTAAGGACACTGAAGCTTTCTTT. Translation: CASSLASKDTEAFF. The rearrangement joins TRBV5-4 to TRBJ1-1; no clear D gene. The CDR3 is 14 residues long. Germline-derived CDR1 and CDR2 are SGHNT and YYREEE (reference sequence). V was cut by 0 bases and J by 3 bases, with 9 bases left in between.

This chain uses TRBV5-1 with TRBJ2-2; 7 nucleotides match TRBD2. CDR1 and CDR2 from the germline V gene are SGHRS and YFSETQ. The CDR3 extends over 16 amino acids. Trimming removed 5 bases from V and 0 bases from J; junction bases left unmatched: 7. The CDR3 bases are TGCGCCAGCAGGACCATAGCGGGCGCGAACACCGGGGAGCTGTTTTTT. Translating gives CASRTIAGANTGELFF.